This entry features one T cell receptor (beta chain) sequence. In the original analysis: Researchers report that nucleated cell counts were estimated from reference gene primer amplification. Libraries were prepared by immunoSEQ multiplex PCR; TCRdb keeps only in-frame clonotypes and omits some of them. The D gene and trimming were derived from the DNA, and the V and J assignments and clone size from that table. Of 160,000 or so clones listed, about four fifths were seen once; the top ten hold about 6.5%. The sample comes from a study of blood T cell repertoires in COVID-19. Study information: PBMCs, B-cell-depleted T cells, or T cells were the source of the cDNA or gDNA that made up the material.

The CDR3 loop spans 19 amino acids. The material sequenced was peripheral blood. V usage is TRBV21-1 and J usage is TRBJ1-5; the D call in the table, TRBD1, was not verified against the DNA. TRBV21-1 is noted as a pseudogene. The source is a man aged 65 to 85 with active or convalescent COVID-19. In DNA form, the CDR3 reads TGTGCCAGCAGCAAAGTCAGGACAGGGTGGAAATTCAAGGATCAGCCCCAGCATTTT. This gives the protein CASSKVRTGWKFKDQPQHF.